The sequence of this TCR beta chain was determined in a study of radiotherapy plus CTLA-4 blockade in lung cancer. Study-wide context: Across the patients, objective responses occurred in approximately 19%, and disease control in 31%. Whole-study results and caveats: In blood, after radiotherapy plus ipilimumab, tumor-derived TCR clones expanded. Interferon-beta, together with early blood T cell clone dynamics, reportedly best predicted response.

Enrolled patients, whose metastatic non-small-cell lung cancer was chemo-refractory, received focal radiation plus CTLA-4 blockade with ipilimumab. Germline loops: CDR1 SGHVS, CDR2 FQNEAQ. Trimming pared 5 bases from V and 7 bases from J, leaving 18 bases between. This CDR3 comprises 16 residues. The assay was immunoSEQ multiplex PCR, and TCRdb's table has in-frame clones only and misses some. The data show 60,000 to 70,000 clones, less than 80% seen once. About this clone: Its antigen is unidentified.

The sequenced sample was peripheral blood, obtained from a patient treated with radiotherapy plus ipilimumab. The J gene is TRBJ1-6, the V gene TRBV7-8, with D unresolved. This clonotype was sampled from a human donor with non-small cell lung cancer who had a complete response to radiotherapy plus ipilimumab. The CDR3 DNA is TGTGCCAGCAGCCCGCTCTTGAGTTTTGAGAATTCACCCCTCCACTTT. Protein sequence: CASSPLLSFENSPLHF.